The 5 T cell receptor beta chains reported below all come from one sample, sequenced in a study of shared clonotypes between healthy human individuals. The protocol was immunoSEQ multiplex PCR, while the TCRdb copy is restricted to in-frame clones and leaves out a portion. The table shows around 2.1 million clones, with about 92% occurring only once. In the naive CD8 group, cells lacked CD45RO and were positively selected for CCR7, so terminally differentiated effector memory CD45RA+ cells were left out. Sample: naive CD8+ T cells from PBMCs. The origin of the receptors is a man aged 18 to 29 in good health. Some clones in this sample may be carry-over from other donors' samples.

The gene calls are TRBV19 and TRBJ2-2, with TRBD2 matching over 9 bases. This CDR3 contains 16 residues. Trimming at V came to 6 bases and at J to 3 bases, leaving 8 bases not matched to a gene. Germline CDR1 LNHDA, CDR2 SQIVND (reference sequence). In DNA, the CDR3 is TGTGCCAGTAGGGAACCTAGCGGGAAGGACACCGGGGAGCTGTTTTTT. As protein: CASREPSGKDTGELFF.

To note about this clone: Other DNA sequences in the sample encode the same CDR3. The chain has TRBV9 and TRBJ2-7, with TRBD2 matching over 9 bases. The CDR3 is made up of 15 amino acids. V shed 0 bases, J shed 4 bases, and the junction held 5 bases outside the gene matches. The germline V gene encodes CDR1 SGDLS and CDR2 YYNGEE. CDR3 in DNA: TGTGCCAGCAGCGTAGGATTAGCGGGAGAGTACGAGCAGTACTTC. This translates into CASSVGLAGEYEQYF.

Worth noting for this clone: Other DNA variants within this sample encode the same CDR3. This CDR3 reads CASSVTGGTGELFF. The CDR3 DNA follows: TGTGCCAGCAGCGTAACAGGAGGCACCGGGGAGCTGTTTTTT. The chain is built from TRBV9 and TRBJ2-2, with D perhaps assigned TRBD1 or TRBD2 (5 bases each). The CDR3 has 14 amino acids. Germline CDR1 is SGDLS and CDR2 is YYNGEE. The V and J ends lost 1 base and 4 bases respectively, with 8 bases between them.

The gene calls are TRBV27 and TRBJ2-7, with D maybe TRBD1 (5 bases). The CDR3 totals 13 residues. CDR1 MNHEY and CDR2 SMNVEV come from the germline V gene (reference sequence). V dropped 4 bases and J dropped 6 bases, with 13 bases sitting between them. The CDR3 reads CASSWAERGEQYF. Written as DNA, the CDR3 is TGTGCCAGCAGTTGGGCGGAAAGGGGCGAGCAGTACTTC.

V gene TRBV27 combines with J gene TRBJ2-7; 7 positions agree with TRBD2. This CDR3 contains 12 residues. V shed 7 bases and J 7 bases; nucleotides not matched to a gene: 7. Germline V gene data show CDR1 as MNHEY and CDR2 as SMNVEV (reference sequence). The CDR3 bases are TGTGCCAGCACAGCGGGATCTGGGGAGCAGTACTTC. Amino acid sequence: CASTAGSGEQYF.